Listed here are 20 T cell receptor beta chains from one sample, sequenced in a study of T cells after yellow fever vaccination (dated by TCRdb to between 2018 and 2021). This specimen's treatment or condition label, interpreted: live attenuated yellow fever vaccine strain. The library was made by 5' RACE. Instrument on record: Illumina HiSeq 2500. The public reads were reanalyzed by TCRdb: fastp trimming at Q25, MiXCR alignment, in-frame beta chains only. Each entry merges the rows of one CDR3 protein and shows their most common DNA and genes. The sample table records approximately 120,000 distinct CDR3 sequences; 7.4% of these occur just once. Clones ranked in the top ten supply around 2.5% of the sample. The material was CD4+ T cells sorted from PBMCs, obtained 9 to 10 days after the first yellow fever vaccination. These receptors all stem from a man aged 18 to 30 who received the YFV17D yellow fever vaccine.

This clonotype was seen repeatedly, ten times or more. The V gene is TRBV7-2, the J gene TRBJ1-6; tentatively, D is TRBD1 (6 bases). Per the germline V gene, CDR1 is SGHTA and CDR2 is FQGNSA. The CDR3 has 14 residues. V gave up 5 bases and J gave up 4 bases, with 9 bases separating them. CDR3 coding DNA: TGTGCCAGCAGCCCCGGACAGTATAATTCACCCCTCCACTTT. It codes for CASSPGQYNSPLHF. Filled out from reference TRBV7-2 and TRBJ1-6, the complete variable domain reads GAGVSQSPSNKVTEKGKDVELRCDPISGHTALYWYRQSLGQGLEFLIYFQGNSAPDKSGLPSDRFSAERTGGSVSTLTIQRTQQEDSAVYLCASSPGQYNSPLHFGNGTRLTVT.

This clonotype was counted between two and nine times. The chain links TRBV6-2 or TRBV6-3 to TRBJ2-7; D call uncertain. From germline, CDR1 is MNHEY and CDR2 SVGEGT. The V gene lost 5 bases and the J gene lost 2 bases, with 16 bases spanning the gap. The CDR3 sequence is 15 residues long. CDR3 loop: CASSARTGDPYEQYV. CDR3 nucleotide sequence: TGTGCCAGCAGTGCCCGGACCGGAGATCCCTACGAGCAGTACGTC.

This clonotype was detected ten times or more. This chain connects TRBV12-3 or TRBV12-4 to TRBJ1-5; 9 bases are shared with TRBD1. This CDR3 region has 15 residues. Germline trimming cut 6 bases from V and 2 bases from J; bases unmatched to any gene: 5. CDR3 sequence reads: CASRKQGAGNQPQHF. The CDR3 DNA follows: TGTGCCAGCAGGAAACAGGGGGCTGGCAATCAGCCCCAGCATTTT.

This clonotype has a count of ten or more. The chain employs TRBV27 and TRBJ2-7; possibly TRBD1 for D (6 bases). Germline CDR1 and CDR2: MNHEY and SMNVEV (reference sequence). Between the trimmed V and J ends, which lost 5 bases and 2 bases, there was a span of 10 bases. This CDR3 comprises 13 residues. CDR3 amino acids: CASSRQVPYEQYF. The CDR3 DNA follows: TGTGCCAGCAGTCGACAGGTGCCCTACGAGCAGTACTTC.

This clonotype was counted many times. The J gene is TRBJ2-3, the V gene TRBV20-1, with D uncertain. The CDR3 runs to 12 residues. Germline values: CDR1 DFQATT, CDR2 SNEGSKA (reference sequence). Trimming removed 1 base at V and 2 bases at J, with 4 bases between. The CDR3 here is CSARVTTDTQYF. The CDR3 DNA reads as TGCAGTGCTAGAGTGACCACAGATACGCAGTATTTT.

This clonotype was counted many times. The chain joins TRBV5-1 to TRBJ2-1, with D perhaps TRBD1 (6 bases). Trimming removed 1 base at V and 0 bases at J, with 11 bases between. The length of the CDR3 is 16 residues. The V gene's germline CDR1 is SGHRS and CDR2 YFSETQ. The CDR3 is CASSLPRGPSYNEQFF. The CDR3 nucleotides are TGCGCCAGCAGCTTGCCCAGGGGTCCCTCCTACAATGAGCAGTTCTTC.

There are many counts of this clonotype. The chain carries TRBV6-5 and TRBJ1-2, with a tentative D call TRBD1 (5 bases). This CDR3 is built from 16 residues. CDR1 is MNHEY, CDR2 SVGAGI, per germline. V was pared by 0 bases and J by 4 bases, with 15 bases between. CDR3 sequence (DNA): TGTGCCAGCAGTTACTCGTTCCAGGGAGGGAGCTATGGCTACACCTTC. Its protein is CASSYSFQGGSYGYTF.

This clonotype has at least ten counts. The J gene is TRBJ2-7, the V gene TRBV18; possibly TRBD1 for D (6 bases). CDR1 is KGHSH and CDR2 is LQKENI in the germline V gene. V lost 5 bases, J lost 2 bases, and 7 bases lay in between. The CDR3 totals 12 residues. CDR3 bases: TGTGCCAGCTCAGAGGGGGCCTACGAGCAGTACGTC. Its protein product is CASSEGAYEQYV.

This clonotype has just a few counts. This CDR3 is CASSPDGTGLYEQYV. The CDR3 region has the DNA TGTGCCAGCAGCCCCGACGGGACGGGTCTCTACGAGCAGTACGTC. J is TRBJ2-7 and V is TRBV5-5; D is perhaps TRBD1 or TRBD2 (5 bases each). The V gene's germline CDR1 is SGHKS and CDR2 YYEKEE (reference sequence). The CDR3 sequence is 15 residues long. The V and J ends lost 4 bases and 3 bases respectively, with 17 bases between them.

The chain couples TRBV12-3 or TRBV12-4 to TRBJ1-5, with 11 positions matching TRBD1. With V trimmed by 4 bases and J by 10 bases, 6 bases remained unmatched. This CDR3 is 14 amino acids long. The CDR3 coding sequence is TGTGCCAGCAGTTCCTGGACAGGGGGCGGTCCCCAGCATTTT. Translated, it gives CASSSWTGGGPQHF.

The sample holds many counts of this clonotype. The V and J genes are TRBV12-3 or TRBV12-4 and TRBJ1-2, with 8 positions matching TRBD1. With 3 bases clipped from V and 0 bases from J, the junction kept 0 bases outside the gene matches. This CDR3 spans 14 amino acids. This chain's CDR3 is CASSLGQANYGYTF. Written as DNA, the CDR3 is TGTGCCAGCAGTTTGGGACAGGCTAACTATGGCTACACCTTC.

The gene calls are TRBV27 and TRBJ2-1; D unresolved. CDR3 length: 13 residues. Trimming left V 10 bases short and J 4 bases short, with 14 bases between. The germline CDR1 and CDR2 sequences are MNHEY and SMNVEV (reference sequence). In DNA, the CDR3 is TGTGCCACATCAATCGCGGAGTACAATGAGCAGTTCTTC. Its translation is CATSIAEYNEQFF.

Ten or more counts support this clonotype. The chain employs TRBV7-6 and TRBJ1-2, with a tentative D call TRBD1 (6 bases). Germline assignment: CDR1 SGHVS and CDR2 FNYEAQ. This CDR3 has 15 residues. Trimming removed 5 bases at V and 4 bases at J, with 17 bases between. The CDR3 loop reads CASSLGGGRGYGYTF. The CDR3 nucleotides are TGTGCCAGCAGCCTCGGCGGGGGGCGAGGCTATGGCTACACCTTC.

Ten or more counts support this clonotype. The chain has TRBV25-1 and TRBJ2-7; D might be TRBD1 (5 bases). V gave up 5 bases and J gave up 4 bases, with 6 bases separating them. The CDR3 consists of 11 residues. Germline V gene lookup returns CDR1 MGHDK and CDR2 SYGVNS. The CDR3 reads CASSRGYEQYV. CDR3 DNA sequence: TGTGCCAGCAGTAGGGGTTACGAGCAGTACGTC.

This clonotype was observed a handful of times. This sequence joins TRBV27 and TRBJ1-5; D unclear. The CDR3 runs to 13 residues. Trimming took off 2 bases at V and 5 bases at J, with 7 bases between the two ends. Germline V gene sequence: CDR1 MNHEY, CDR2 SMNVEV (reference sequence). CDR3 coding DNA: TGTGCCAGCAGTTTAGGGGAGTATCAGCCCCAGCATTTT. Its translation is CASSLGEYQPQHF.

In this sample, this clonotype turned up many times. The CDR3 DNA follows: TGCGCCAGCAGGGGCGTAAACACCGGGGAGCTGTTTTTT. This codes for CASRGVNTGELFF. The rearrangement joins TRBV5-1 to TRBJ2-2, with D unclear. V was clipped by 5 bases and J by 2 bases, with 7 bases between them. The CDR3 is 13 amino acids. Looked up from germline, CDR1 is SGHRS and CDR2 is YFSETQ.

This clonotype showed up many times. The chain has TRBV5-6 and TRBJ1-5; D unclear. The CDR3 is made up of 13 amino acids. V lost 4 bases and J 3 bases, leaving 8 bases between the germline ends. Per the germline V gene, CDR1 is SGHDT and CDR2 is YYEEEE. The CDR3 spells CASSERNNQPQHF. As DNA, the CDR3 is TGTGCCAGCAGCGAGAGAAACAATCAGCCCCAGCATTTT.

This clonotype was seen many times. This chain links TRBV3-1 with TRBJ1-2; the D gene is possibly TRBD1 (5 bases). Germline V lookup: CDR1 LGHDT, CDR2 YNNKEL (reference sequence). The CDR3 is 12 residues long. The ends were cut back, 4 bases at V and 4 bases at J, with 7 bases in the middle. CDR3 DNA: TGTGCCAGCAGCCCTGGGGCCTATGGCTACACCTTC. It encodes CASSPGAYGYTF.

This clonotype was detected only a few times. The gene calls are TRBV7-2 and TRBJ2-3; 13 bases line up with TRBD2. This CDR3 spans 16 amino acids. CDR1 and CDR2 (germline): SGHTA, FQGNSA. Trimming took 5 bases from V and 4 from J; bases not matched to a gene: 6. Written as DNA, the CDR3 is TGTGCCAGCAGCGCCACTAGCGGGGGGGCCTCAGATACGCAGTATTTT. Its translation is CASSATSGGASDTQYF.

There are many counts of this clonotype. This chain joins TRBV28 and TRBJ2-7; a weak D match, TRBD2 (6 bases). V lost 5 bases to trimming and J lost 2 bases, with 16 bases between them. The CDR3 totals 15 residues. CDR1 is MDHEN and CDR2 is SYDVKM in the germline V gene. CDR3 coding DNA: TGTGCCAGCAGTCCTGGGGGGAACAGCCCCTACGAGCAGTACGTC. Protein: CASSPGGNSPYEQYV.